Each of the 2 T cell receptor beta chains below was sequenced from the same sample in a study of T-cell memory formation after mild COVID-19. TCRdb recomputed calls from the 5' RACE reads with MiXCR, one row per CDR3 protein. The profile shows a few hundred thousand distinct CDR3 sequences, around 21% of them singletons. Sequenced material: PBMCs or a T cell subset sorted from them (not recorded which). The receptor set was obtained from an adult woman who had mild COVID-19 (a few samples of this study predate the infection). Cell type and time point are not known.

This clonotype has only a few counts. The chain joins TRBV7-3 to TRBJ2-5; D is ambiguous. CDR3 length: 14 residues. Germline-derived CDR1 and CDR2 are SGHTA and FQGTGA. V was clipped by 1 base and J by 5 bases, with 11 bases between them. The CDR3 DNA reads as TGTGCCAGCAGCTTAAACGGGCGTGGGGAGACCCAGTACTTC. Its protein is CASSLNGRGETQYF.

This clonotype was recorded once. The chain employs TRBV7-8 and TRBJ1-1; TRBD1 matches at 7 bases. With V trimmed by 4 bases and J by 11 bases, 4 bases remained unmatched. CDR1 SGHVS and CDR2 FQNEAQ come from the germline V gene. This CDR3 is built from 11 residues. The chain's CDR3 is CASSSTGDAFF. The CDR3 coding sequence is TGTGCCAGCAGCTCAACAGGGGACGCTTTCTTT.